The 14 T cell receptor beta chains below were found in one sample sequenced in a study of blood T cells in healthy people across ages. Alongside a J-beta primer mix, a sample-barcoded 5' primer served in a second PCR lasting roughly 6 to 11 cycles. TCRdb redid the calling of the 5' RACE reads with MiXCR, one entry per CDR3 protein. The table has about 1,400,000 distinct CDR3 sequences, roughly 40% seen once. The material sequenced was blood. The source of these receptors is a woman aged 18-29 years in good health.

This clonotype was detected a few times. This sequence joins TRBV4-1 and TRBJ2-6; the D call may be TRBD1 or TRBD2 (5 bases each). The CDR3 runs 14 residues. Germline-derived CDR1 and CDR2 are MGHRA and YSYEKL. Trimming took off 1 base at V and 5 bases at J, with 6 bases between the two ends. CDR3 amino acids: CASSQGGRANVLTF. CDR3 nucleotides: TGCGCCAGCAGCCAAGGGGGGAGGGCCAACGTCCTGACTTTC.

This sequence joins TRBV18 and TRBJ2-1; 11 bases agree with TRBD1. CDR3 length equals 17 residues. The V and J ends lost 6 bases and 8 bases, in that order; junction bases with no gene match: 15. Germline loops: CDR1 KGHSH, CDR2 LQKENI. The CDR3 is CASSQARTGGAVDEQFF. In nucleotides, the CDR3 is TGTGCCAGCTCCCAAGCTCGGACAGGGGGCGCGGTCGATGAGCAGTTCTTC. Complete variable domain (other parts from reference TRBV18 and TRBJ2-1): NAGVMQNPRHLVRRRGQEARLRCSPMKGHSHVYWYRQLPEEGLKFMVYLQKENIIDESGMPKERFSAEFPKEGPSILRIQQVVRGDSAAYFCASSQARTGGAVDEQFFGPGTRLTVL.

This clonotype was detected a few times. The rearrangement uses TRBV29-1 and TRBJ2-3; D perhaps matches TRBD2 (6 bases). V dropped 7 bases and J dropped 1 base, with 12 bases sitting between them. CDR3 size: 13 residues. CDR1 SQVTM and CDR2 ANQGSEA come from the germline V gene. The CDR3 loop is CSAPSDRTDTQYF. In DNA, the CDR3 is TGCAGCGCCCCTAGCGATCGCACAGATACGCAGTATTTT.

This clonotype has only a few counts. The chain couples TRBV18 to TRBJ1-1; a possible D gene is TRBD1 (5 bases). V shed 3 bases and J shed 1 base, with 12 bases lying between them. The germline gives CDR1 KGHSH, CDR2 LQKENI. This CDR3 is 15 amino acids long. CDR3 sequence: CASSPLGVPNTEAFF. The CDR3 DNA is TGTGCCAGCTCACCTTTGGGGGTCCCGAACACTGAAGCTTTCTTT.

The V call is TRBV27, the J call TRBJ2-3; a weak D match, TRBD2 (6 bases). Germline values: CDR1 MNHEY, CDR2 SMNVEV (reference sequence). V was cut by 3 bases and J by 4 bases, with 20 bases left in between. The CDR3 consists of 17 residues. CDR3 DNA: TGTGCCAGCAGTTTTTCCCCAGGAGGGACGGGCGCAGATACGCAGTATTTT. This codes for CASSFSPGGTGADTQYF.

The chain employs TRBV20-1 and TRBJ2-5; D uncertain. The J call may be mistaken, given a closer DNA end match to TRBJ2-7. Germline V lookup: CDR1 DFQATT, CDR2 SNEGSKA (reference sequence). CDR3 length: 13 residues. CDR3 in amino acids: CSATPYANYEQYF. For the CDR3, the DNA is TGCAGTGCCACTCCCTACGCAAACTACGAGCAGTACTTC.

The genes are TRBV24-1 and TRBJ2-3; TRBD2 is a possible D gene (6 bases). In germline, CDR1 is KGHDR, CDR2 SFDVKD. V was clipped by 5 bases and J by 7 bases, with 12 bases between them. The length of the CDR3 is 13 residues. This CDR3 is CATSASGPNTQYF. The CDR3 DNA reads TGTGCCACCAGTGCGAGCGGGCCCAATACGCAGTATTTT.

This clonotype was counted a few times. The chain carries TRBV12-3 or TRBV12-4 and TRBJ2-3; TRBD1 agrees at 7 bases. The length of the CDR3 is 16 residues. After removal of 5 bases from V and 2 bases from J, the junction contained 10 bases not matched to a gene. CDR3 coding DNA: TGTGCCAGCAGTCCCACAGGGGCCCAATACACAGATACGCAGTATTTT. It yields the protein CASSPTGAQYTDTQYF.

The rearrangement uses TRBV27 and TRBJ2-1; 13 bases map to TRBD2. Germline loops: CDR1 MNHEY, CDR2 SMNVEV (reference sequence). This CDR3 is 16 amino acids long. Germline trimming cut 4 bases from V and 6 bases from J; bases unmatched to any gene: 6. The CDR3 region has the DNA TGTGCCAGCAGTTATACAGGACTAGCGGGAGTCAATGAGCAGTTCTTC. This sequence encodes CASSYTGLAGVNEQFF.

This clonotype has only a few counts. V and J are TRBV20-1 and TRBJ2-1; 10 bases align to TRBD2. CDR1 is DFQATT, CDR2 SNEGSKA, per germline (reference sequence). The ends lost 6 bases at V and 3 bases at J; junction bases unmatched: 5. The CDR3 runs to 14 residues. CDR3 in DNA: TGCAGTGCGGTGCCTAGCGGGGGCTACAATGAGCAGTTCTTC. Translation gives CSAVPSGGYNEQFF.

This sequence joins TRBV19 and TRBJ2-7, with 8 bases that match TRBD2. V gave up 10 bases and J gave up 3 bases; unmatched junction bases: 14. The CDR3 has 15 amino acids. The V gene's germline CDR1 is LNHDA and CDR2 SQIVND (reference sequence). DNA of the CDR3: TGTGCCACCCGTCCAACGGGAGGGCCCTTCTACGAGCAGTACTTC. Its translation: CATRPTGGPFYEQYF.

A few counts support this clonotype. The chain combines TRBV27 with TRBJ2-1; 7 bases map to TRBD2. The junction had 4 bases not matched to a gene; V was cut back by 6 bases and J by 5 bases. The CDR3 runs to 13 residues. Germline loops: CDR1 MNHEY, CDR2 SMNVEV (reference sequence). CDR3 sequence (DNA): TGTGCCAGCAGCGGACTAGACAACAATGAGCAGTTCTTC. Its protein product is CASSGLDNNEQFF.

V and J are TRBV28 and TRBJ2-7; tentatively, D is TRBD1 (6 bases). V lost 3 bases and J lost 7, with 16 bases in between. CDR3 length: 14 residues. Germline V gene lookup returns CDR1 MDHEN and CDR2 SYDVKM. This CDR3 is CASSFAGDDGEQYF. The CDR3 region has the DNA TGTGCCAGCAGTTTTGCAGGGGACGATGGGGAGCAGTACTTC.

In its sample, this clonotype was seen once. The chain couples TRBV6-2 or TRBV6-3 to TRBJ2-1; 12 bases match TRBD2. The V gene's germline CDR1 is MNHEY and CDR2 SVGEGT. J gave up 7 bases and V 0 bases, and 4 bases lay outside the gene matches. The CDR3 extends over 16 amino acids. The CDR3 region has the DNA TGTGCCAGCAGTTACTCCCGGACTAGCGGGGAAAATGAGCAGTTCTTC. Residues: CASSYSRTSGENEQFF.